These 24 T cell receptor beta chains came from one sample sequenced in a study of blood T cell repertoires in COVID-19. The assay was immunoSEQ multiplex PCR, and TCRdb's table has in-frame clones only and misses some. Here the sample spans some 30,000 clones, 75% to 90% being singletons. Sequencing was done on a sample of peripheral blood. The source is a man aged 60 to 69 with active COVID-19.

This clone was observed a handful of times. The rearrangement joins TRBV6-2 or TRBV6-3 to TRBJ1-5, with D perhaps TRBD1 (5 bases). CDR3 length equals 14 residues. The germline V and J ends were trimmed by 0 bases and 9 bases, with 12 bases remaining between them. Germline V gives CDR1 MNHEY, CDR2 SVGEGT. Here the CDR3 reads CASSYSEPRAPQHF. CDR3 bases: TGTGCCAGCAGTTACTCGGAGCCCAGGGCGCCCCAGCATTTT.

V usage is TRBV19 and J usage is TRBJ2-1; no clear D. Germline V gene data show CDR1 as LNHDA and CDR2 as SQIVND (reference sequence). The CDR3 length is 15 residues. The V end lost 4 bases, the J end lost 0 bases, and 10 bases lay between the germline ends. CDR3 DNA: TGTGCCAGTAGTAGAGGCTTCAGCTCCTACAATGAGCAGTTCTTC. Translated: CASSRGFSSYNEQFF.

The chain joins TRBV6-6 to TRBJ1-1; 8 nucleotides line up with TRBD1. Germline CDR1 is MNHNY and CDR2 is SVGAGI (reference sequence). The junction had 2 bases not matched to a gene; V was cut back by 4 bases and J by 1 base. The CDR3 extends over 14 amino acids. CDR3 in DNA: TGTGCCAGCAGTTCTGGGACAGGGAACACTGAAGCTTTCTTT. Encoded protein: CASSSGTGNTEAFF.

This chain links TRBV7-3 with TRBJ2-2; TRBD2 agrees at 8 bases. The V gene's germline CDR1 is SGHTA and CDR2 FQGTGA. V shed 5 bases, J shed 2 bases, and the junction held 10 bases outside the gene matches. The CDR3 length is 17 residues. The CDR3 bases are TGTGCCAGCAGCCCTACCCGCCTAGCGGGTAACACCGGGGAGCTGTTTTTT. This encodes CASSPTRLAGNTGELFF.

The gene calls are TRBV27 and TRBJ2-6, with a possible D match to TRBD2 (7 bases). The germline V and J ends were trimmed by 5 bases and 3 bases, with 20 bases remaining between them. The CDR3 extends over 18 amino acids. Germline V gene sequence: CDR1 MNHEY, CDR2 SMNVEV (reference sequence). The CDR3, as DNA: TGTGCCAGCAGTCGGGGGGCGGGCAGGGCGCTTGGGGCCAACGTCCTGACTTTC. Translation gives CASSRGAGRALGANVLTF.

This chain joins TRBV6-2 or TRBV6-3 and TRBJ2-1; D is unclear. V was trimmed by 5 bases and J by 3 bases, leaving 2 bases between them. Looked up from germline, CDR1 is MNHEY and CDR2 is SVGEGT. The length of the CDR3 is 11 residues. The CDR3 region is CASSRYNEQFF. In nucleotides, the CDR3 is TGTGCCAGCAGTCGCTACAATGAGCAGTTCTTC.

This clone occurred a few times. V and J are TRBV6-5 and TRBJ1-6; D is possibly TRBD1 (5 bases). The CDR3 length is 15 residues. Germline CDR1 is MNHEY and CDR2 is SVGAGI. V was pared by 4 bases and J by 9 bases, with 16 bases between. CDR3 protein: CASSSIGTGGSPLHF. The CDR3 bases are TGTGCCAGCAGTTCCATCGGGACGGGGGGTTCACCCCTCCACTTT.

The chain carries TRBV5-1 and TRBJ1-2; TRBD1 aligns across 7 bases. There are 13 residues in the CDR3. V shed 4 bases, J shed 13 bases, and the junction held 13 bases outside the gene matches. The germline CDR1 and CDR2 sequences are SGHRS and YFSETQ. Written as DNA, the CDR3 is TGCGCCAGCAGCACGACAATGACAGGGCAAGTCACCTTC. Translation gives CASSTTMTGQVTF. The full variable domain, completed using reference TRBV5-1 and TRBJ1-2, is KAGVTQTPRYLIKTRGQQVTLSCSPISGHRSVSWYQQTPGQGLQFLFEYFSETQRNKGNFPGRFSGRQFSNSRSEMNVSTLELGDSALYLCASSTTMTGQVTFGSGTRLTVV.

The CDR3 spells CASSSETSGGYFGANVLTF. The CDR3 region has the DNA TGCGCCAGCAGCTCGGAGACTAGCGGGGGGTATTTTGGGGCCAACGTCCTGACTTTC. The chain uses TRBV5-1 and TRBJ2-6; TRBD2 agrees at 13 bases. CDR3 size: 19 residues. The germline V gene encodes CDR1 SGHRS and CDR2 YFSETQ. V lost 3 bases and J lost 3; bases outside the gene matches: 9.

This chain connects TRBV9 to TRBJ1-1; no firm D call. The germline CDR1 and CDR2 sequences are SGDLS and YYNGEE. Between the trimmed V and J ends, which lost 0 bases and 4 bases, there was a span of 7 bases. This CDR3 is 13 amino acids long. The CDR3 region is CASSVGGRTEAFF. In nucleotides, the CDR3 is TGTGCCAGCAGCGTAGGAGGGCGCACTGAAGCTTTCTTT.

J is TRBJ1-3 and V is TRBV7-9, with 9 bases identical to TRBD1. This CDR3 has 17 residues. Germline lookup yields CDR1 SEHNR and CDR2 FQNEAQ (reference sequence). The J segment lost 8 bases and the V segment lost 4 bases, leaving 15 bases of the junction unmatched. Written as DNA, the CDR3 is TGTGCCAGCAGCTCGGGACGATCGGACAGGGGATTCCACACCATATATTTT. Its translation is CASSSGRSDRGFHTIYF.

The V and J genes are TRBV2 and TRBJ1-5; D is undetermined. Germline CDR1 and CDR2: SNHLY and FYNNEI. The CDR3 covers 12 residues. With 6 bases removed from V and 11 bases from J, the gap between germline ends came to 14 bases. CDR3 DNA sequence: TGTGCCAGCAGAACGGGAGGCGAGACCCAGCATTTT. Protein: CASRTGGETQHF.

This chain links TRBV11-3 with TRBJ2-1; D might be TRBD2 (6 bases). Germline V gene sequence: CDR1 SGHNT, CDR2 YENEEA. The CDR3 has 15 amino acids. The V gene lost 1 base and the J gene lost 6 bases, with 13 bases spanning the gap. The CDR3 is CASSLGRVAANEQFF. CDR3 DNA: TGTGCCAGCAGCTTAGGGCGGGTAGCGGCCAATGAGCAGTTCTTC. The whole variable domain, filled in from reference TRBV11-3 and TRBJ2-1, reads EAGVVQSPRYKIIEKKQPVAFWCNPISGHNTLYWYLQNLGQGPELLIRYENEEAVDDSQLPKDRFSAERLKGVDSTLKIQPAELGDSAVYLCASSLGRVAANEQFFGPGTRLTVL.

The rearrangement links TRBV27 to TRBJ1-2; possible D gene TRBD1, 5 bases. The V and J ends lost 2 bases and 4 bases respectively, with 11 bases between them. The CDR3 has 14 residues. CDR1 and CDR2 from the germline V gene are MNHEY and SMNVEV (reference sequence). Written as DNA, the CDR3 is TGTGCCAGCAGTTTAGCAGGGCAAGGCTATGGCTACACCTTC. Its translation is CASSLAGQGYGYTF.

This clone was seen once. DNA of the CDR3: TGTGCCAGCTCACCAGCTATCCAGGCGGGGTCGACTAACTATGGCTACACCTTC. It is translated as CASSPAIQAGSTNYGYTF. The V gene is TRBV18, the J gene TRBJ1-2, with D unresolved. CDR3 size: 18 residues. Trimming shortened V by 2 bases and J by 0 bases, and 19 bases separated the two germline ends. CDR1 KGHSH and CDR2 LQKENI come from the germline V gene. The entire variable domain, with the rest obtained from reference TRBV18 and TRBJ1-2, is as follows: NAGVMQNPRHLVRRRGQEARLRCSPMKGHSHVYWYRQLPEEGLKFMVYLQKENIIDESGMPKERFSAEFPKEGPSILRIQQVVRGDSAAYFCASSPAIQAGSTNYGYTFGSGTRLTVV.

The rearrangement uses TRBV4-1 and TRBJ1-2; no reliable D call. V dropped 0 bases and J dropped 3 bases, with 8 bases sitting between them. The CDR3 covers 14 residues. From germline, CDR1 is MGHRA and CDR2 YSYEKL. CDR3 sequence (DNA): TGCGCCAGCAGCCAAGATTGGAGGGACTATGGCTACACCTTC. This gives the protein CASSQDWRDYGYTF.

The chain links TRBV6-4 to TRBJ2-5; TRBD2 matches 9 bases. TRBJ2-7 matches the DNA end more closely, so the J call is doubtful. The V gene's germline CDR1 is MRHNA and CDR2 SNTAGT. CDR3 length equals 16 residues. The CDR3 bases are TGTGCCAGCAGTGACCCACGGACTAGCGTAGGGTACGAGCAGTACTTC. Translation: CASSDPRTSVGYEQYF.

The chain links TRBV5-1 to TRBJ2-3; 9 bases fit TRBD2. This CDR3 contains 17 residues. With 0 bases clipped from V and 4 bases from J, the junction kept 9 bases outside the gene matches. Germline V gene sequence: CDR1 SGHRS, CDR2 YFSETQ. The CDR3, as DNA: TGCGCCAGCAGCTTGGCCGGTTTGCGGGGGGGAGCAGATACGCAGTATTTT. Residues: CASSLAGLRGGADTQYF. Drawing the rest from reference TRBV5-1 and TRBJ2-3, the complete variable domain is KAGVTQTPRYLIKTRGQQVTLSCSPISGHRSVSWYQQTPGQGLQFLFEYFSETQRNKGNFPGRFSGRQFSNSRSEMNVSTLELGDSALYLCASSLAGLRGGADTQYFGPGTRLTVL.

This clone was counted once. The CDR3 protein is CASRLSGQDGGYTF. The CDR3 DNA reads as TGTGCCAGTAGGCTTTCGGGACAGGACGGCGGCTACACCTTC. The V and J genes are TRBV19 and TRBJ1-2, with 8 bases fitting TRBD1. CDR1 and CDR2 (germline): LNHDA, SQIVND (reference sequence). The CDR3 spans 14 residues. Trimming removed 6 bases from V and 8 bases from J; junction bases left unmatched: 11.

This clone was seen more than once but under ten times. The chain has TRBV11-2 and TRBJ1-2; tentative D call: TRBD1 (6 bases). CDR3 length equals 14 residues. Looked up from germline, CDR1 is SGHAT and CDR2 is FQNNGV. Trimming left V 1 base short and J 5 bases short, with 11 bases between. CDR3 region: CASSLARTAYGYTF. CDR3 DNA: TGTGCCAGCAGCTTAGCCAGGACAGCTTATGGCTACACCTTC.

The rearrangement joins TRBV9 to TRBJ1-2, with 7 bases lining up with TRBD1. CDR1 and CDR2 (germline): SGDLS, YYNGEE. CDR3 size: 14 residues. The V gene end was trimmed by 4 bases and the J gene end by 0 bases; junction bases not matched to a gene: 3. The CDR3 here is CASSPGQANYGYTF. The CDR3 region has the DNA TGTGCCAGCAGCCCTGGACAGGCTAACTATGGCTACACCTTC.

The genes are TRBV7-8 and TRBJ2-2; D is undetermined. Germline lookup yields CDR1 SGHVS and CDR2 FQNEAQ. The CDR3 is 13 residues long. With 1 base removed from V and 4 bases from J, the gap between germline ends came to 4 bases. CDR3 in amino acids: CASSLGRTGELFF. In DNA form, the CDR3 reads TGTGCCAGCAGCTTAGGTCGCACCGGGGAGCTGTTTTTT.

This clone appeared a few times. The J gene is TRBJ1-2, the V gene TRBV2; D is unclear. Germline-derived CDR1 and CDR2 are SNHLY and FYNNEI. The CDR3 covers 13 residues. V was clipped by 0 bases and J by 6 bases, with 8 bases between them. CDR3 DNA: TGTGCCAGCAGTGAAGCTTACTTGAATGGCTACACCTTC. Protein: CASSEAYLNGYTF.

The chain links TRBV3-1 (or the pseudogene TRBV3-2) to TRBJ1-3, with D perhaps TRBD1 (5 bases). Germline V gene lookup returns CDR1 LGHDT and CDR2 YNNKEL (reference sequence). The CDR3 has 15 residues. Trimming removed 0 bases from V and 3 bases from J, with 9 bases in between. The CDR3 loop is CASSQEGAGGNTIYF. The CDR3 coding sequence is TGTGCCAGCAGCCAAGAAGGGGCAGGTGGAAACACCATATATTTT.